This passage covers 6 T cell receptor beta chains from one sample sequenced in a study of T cell repertoires in cytomegalovirus infection. MiXCR, run by TCRdb on the reads, gives a single entry per CDR3 protein. The data hold 250,000 to 350,000 distinct CDR3 sequences, with about a quarter observed a single time. The sample comprised PBMCs. Receptors originate from a human donor in good health (CMV status not recorded). Some clones in this sample may be carry-over from other donors' samples.

The chain is built from TRBV14 and TRBJ1-4; D gene uncertain. The CDR3 runs 15 residues. V was shortened by 4 bases and J by 0 bases, with 9 bases between the two germline ends. Germline CDR1 is SGHDN and CDR2 is FVKESK. As DNA, the CDR3 is TGTGCCAGCAGCCGGACGGGTGCAACTAATGAAAAACTGTTTTTT. As protein: CASSRTGATNEKLFF. Filled out from reference TRBV14 and TRBJ1-4, the complete variable domain reads EAGVTQFPSHSVIEKGQTVTLRCDPISGHDNLYWYRRVMGKEIKFLLHFVKESKQDESGMPNNRFLAERTGGTYSTLKVQPAELEDSGVYFCASSRTGATNEKLFFGSGTQLSVL.

This clonotype was seen a few times. V gene TRBV29-1 combines with J gene TRBJ1-4; TRBD1 agrees at 7 bases. Germline loops: CDR1 SQVTM, CDR2 ANQGSEA. This CDR3 is 13 amino acids long. Trimming took 4 bases from V and 5 from J; bases not matched to a gene: 4. The CDR3 spells CSVGGQPNEKLFF. In DNA, the CDR3 is TGCAGCGTTGGGGGACAGCCCAATGAAAAACTGTTTTTT.

This clonotype appeared many times. V usage is TRBV7-2 and J usage is TRBJ1-2; D possibly corresponds to TRBD1 (5 bases). CDR1 is SGHTA and CDR2 is FQGNSA in the germline V gene. The CDR3 runs to 15 residues. V was shortened by 1 base and J by 6 bases, with 15 bases between the two germline ends. CDR3 DNA sequence: TGTGCCAGCAGCTTAGGGGGGATGCCGACTAATGGCTACACCTTC. It encodes CASSLGGMPTNGYTF. Using reference TRBV7-2 and TRBJ1-2 for the parts outside the CDR3, the full variable domain is GAGVSQSPSNKVTEKGKDVELRCDPISGHTALYWYRQSLGQGLEFLIYFQGNSAPDKSGLPSDRFSAERTGGSVSTLTIQRTQQEDSAVYLCASSLGGMPTNGYTFGSGTRLTVV.

This clonotype was counted only a few times. This chain connects TRBV5-1 to TRBJ2-7; 7 bases line up with TRBD1. With V trimmed by 4 bases and J by 2 bases, 6 bases remained unmatched. CDR3 size: 14 residues. Germline CDR1 and CDR2: SGHRS and YFSETQ. CDR3 nucleotide sequence: TGCGCCAGCAGCCCAACAGGGGACCCCTACGAGCAGTACTTC. Its protein product is CASSPTGDPYEQYF. Combining the CDR3 with reference TRBV5-1 and TRBJ2-7 gives the whole variable domain KAGVTQTPRYLIKTRGQQVTLSCSPISGHRSVSWYQQTPGQGLQFLFEYFSETQRNKGNFPGRFSGRQFSNSRSEMNVSTLELGDSALYLCASSPTGDPYEQYFGPGTRLTVT.

The chain joins TRBV10-3 to TRBJ1-6, with D perhaps TRBD1 (6 bases). This CDR3 has 12 residues. From germline, CDR1 is ENHRY and CDR2 SYGVKD. The V end lost 5 bases, the J end lost 8 bases, and 7 bases lay between the germline ends. The CDR3 protein is CAISSGDSPLHF. The CDR3 DNA follows: TGTGCCATCAGTTCAGGGGATTCACCCCTCCACTTT.

This chain links TRBV5-1 with TRBJ1-6; D ambiguous. The CDR3 is made up of 14 amino acids. The ends were cut back, 4 bases at V and 9 bases at J, with 14 bases in the middle. CDR1 and CDR2 (germline): SGHRS, YFSETQ. CDR3 DNA sequence: TGCGCCAGCAGCATGGTGGTCGAGGGTTCACCCCTCCACTTT. This encodes CASSMVVEGSPLHF.